The clone carrying this T cell receptor beta chain has ten or more counts. The antigen remains unidentified. No patient had received any treatment before thyroid surgery. Per the original methods: In papillary thyroid cancer, a distant-metastasis classifier was built using CDR3 differences across clinicopathological groups. MiXCR was used by TCRdb to re-call the PCR reads. TCRdb's processing, not the study's, gives the V and J calls here. The sample gives about 24,000 clones, 20% to 25% of which show up once; roughly 13% is in the top ten. Trimming removed 6 bases from V and 7 bases from J; junction bases left unmatched: 17. Germline CDR1 is DFQATT and CDR2 is SNEGSKA (reference sequence). This CDR3 contains 15 residues. The data were taken from a study of metastatic and nonmetastatic thyroid tumors. Turning to the study itself: Repertoires of blood and of tissue (tumor or nodule) from malignant and benign thyroid patients were compared. Overall study results and limits: Malignant tumors reportedly showed significantly higher TCR beta diversity than benign nodules in both blood and tumor.

The sequencing input was blood. This sequence joins TRBV20-1 and TRBJ1-2, with 7 bases that match TRBD1. The sequence was collected from a male donor with papillary thyroid cancer or a benign thyroid nodule (not recorded which). Some clones in this sample may be carry-over from other donors' samples. The CDR3 spells CSAPTIIQGRSGYTF. The CDR3 DNA reads as TGCAGTGCCCCAACCATTATACAGGGGAGGAGTGGCTACACCTTC.